These 16 T cell receptor beta chains share one sample of origin, sequenced in a study of cytomegalovirus exposure and HLA in healthy donors. PCR amplification relied on 60 Vbeta primers (plus 13 Jbeta primers). Sequencing used immunoSEQ multiplex PCR; TCRdb keeps in-frame clones, though not all of them. The data hold roughly 200,000 clones, with 83% observed a single time. Sequencing input: PBMCs. The receptors originated from a man between 45 and 60 years old in good health and CMV-seronegative.

The chain couples TRBV11-2 to TRBJ2-4, with D possibly TRBD2 on 6 matching bases. Germline CDR1 reads SGHAT; CDR2 reads FQNNGV. This CDR3 has 13 amino acids. The germline V and J ends were trimmed by 5 bases and 6 bases, with 11 bases remaining between them. CDR3 loop: CASSPLGGNIQYF. The CDR3 coding sequence is TGTGCCAGCAGCCCGTTGGGGGGAAACATTCAGTACTTC.

This chain joins TRBV6-6 and TRBJ2-1; the D is unclear. Germline V gene sequence: CDR1 MNHNY, CDR2 SVGAGI (reference sequence). The CDR3 consists of 13 residues. Trimming shortened V by 7 bases and J by 8 bases, and 15 bases separated the two germline ends. The CDR3, as DNA: TGTGCCAGCATACTATCCAGCGTGCATGAGCAGTTCTTC. This translates into CASILSSVHEQFF.

A few counts support this clone. This sequence joins TRBV6-5 and TRBJ1-4; D unresolved. This CDR3 contains 14 residues. Trimming removed 10 bases at V and 3 bases at J, with 15 bases between. Germline V gene sequence: CDR1 MNHEY, CDR2 SVGAGI. The CDR3 DNA sequence: TGTGCCACCAGCAGAGGCCCCTCTAATGAAAAACTGTTTTTT. This codes for CATSRGPSNEKLFF.

The V and J genes are TRBV7-2 and TRBJ2-3, with D maybe TRBD2 (6 bases). Trimming stripped 8 bases from V and 4 bases from J, with 13 bases between. This CDR3 has 13 amino acids. CDR1 and CDR2 from the germline V gene are SGHTA and FQGNSA. The CDR3 spells CASGWAGSDTQYF. The CDR3 DNA follows: TGTGCCAGCGGGTGGGCGGGGTCAGATACGCAGTATTTT.

The genes are TRBV4-1 and TRBJ2-7; no definite D call. Germline assignment: CDR1 MGHRA and CDR2 YSYEKL. This CDR3 has 17 amino acids. The V end was cut by 4 bases, the J end by 2 bases, with 21 bases between. The CDR3 here is CASSPYTKELTTYEQYF. The CDR3 DNA follows: TGCGCCAGCAGCCCGTACACCAAGGAGCTTACTACCTACGAGCAGTACTTC.

The rearrangement joins TRBV7-2 to TRBJ2-7; D ambiguous. CDR1 is SGHTA and CDR2 is FQGNSA in the germline V gene. This CDR3 has 14 residues. Trimming shortened V by 0 bases and J by 0 bases, and 6 bases separated the two germline ends. The CDR3 region has the DNA TGTGCCAGCAGCTTAGCGGTTAGCTCCTACGAGCAGTACTTC. Protein sequence: CASSLAVSSYEQYF.

This rearrangement joins TRBV4-3 to TRBJ2-5; weak D call: TRBD2 (7 bases). Trimming removed 5 bases from V and 4 bases from J, with 14 bases in between. CDR1 and CDR2 from the germline V gene are LGHNA and YSLEER. The CDR3 spans 14 residues. CDR3 protein: CASSSRGGSETQYF. The CDR3 region has the DNA TGCGCCAGCAGCTCAAGGGGGGGGTCAGAGACCCAGTACTTC.

The rearrangement joins TRBV19 to TRBJ2-5; 7 positions match TRBD2. CDR1 is LNHDA, CDR2 SQIVND, per germline (reference sequence). The CDR3 sequence is 14 residues long. Losses at the gene ends were 7 bases for V and 4 bases for J; bases not matched to a gene: 9. The CDR3 loop is CASNVGGSRETQYF. As DNA, the CDR3 is TGTGCCAGTAATGTGGGGGGGAGCAGAGAGACCCAGTACTTC.

The chain joins TRBV30 to TRBJ2-3; D is perhaps TRBD2 (6 bases). V was cut by 0 bases and J by 0 bases, with 10 bases left in between. CDR1 is GTSNPN, CDR2 SVGIG, per germline (reference sequence). The CDR3 is 15 residues long. Here the CDR3 reads CAWSVVGTSTDTQYF. CDR3 nucleotide sequence: TGTGCCTGGAGTGTAGTGGGGACTAGCACAGATACGCAGTATTTT. The variable domain in full, with the rest retrieved from reference TRBV30 and TRBJ2-3, is SQTIHQWPATLVQPVGSPLSLECTVEGTSNPNLYWYRQAAGRGLQLLFYSVGIGQISSEVPQNLSASRPQDRQFILSSKKLLLSDSGFYLCAWSVVGTSTDTQYFGPGTRLTVL.

The V and J genes are TRBV5-5 and TRBJ1-2; TRBD1 matches 7 bases. The length of the CDR3 is 14 residues. V gave up 0 bases and J gave up 4 bases; unmatched junction bases: 3. The germline CDR1 and CDR2 sequences are SGHKS and YYEKEE (reference sequence). The CDR3 protein is CASSLATGSYGYTF. For the CDR3, the DNA is TGTGCCAGCAGCTTGGCGACAGGGAGCTATGGCTACACCTTC.

The J gene is TRBJ2-1, the V gene TRBV5-1, with 11 positions matching TRBD2. The CDR3 has 17 amino acids. The V and J ends lost 1 base and 1 base, in that order; junction bases with no gene match: 4. The germline V gene encodes CDR1 SGHRS and CDR2 YFSETQ. The CDR3 nucleotides are TGCGCCAGCAGCTTGTCCCTAGCGGGAGGATCCTACAATGAGCAGTTCTTC. It encodes CASSLSLAGGSYNEQFF.

The V call is TRBV14, the J call TRBJ1-6; a weak D match, TRBD1 (6 bases). Germline V lookup: CDR1 SGHDN, CDR2 FVKESK. The CDR3 extends over 15 amino acids. V lost 4 bases and J 5 bases, leaving 12 bases between the germline ends. The CDR3 bases are TGTGCCAGCAGCCCTACAACAGGGAATAATTCACCCCTCCACTTT. Protein product: CASSPTTGNNSPLHF.

This chain joins TRBV5-1 and TRBJ2-7; D is possibly TRBD1 (6 bases). This CDR3 comprises 16 residues. Germline lookup yields CDR1 SGHRS and CDR2 YFSETQ. V was cut by 5 bases and J by 1 base, with 19 bases left in between. The CDR3: CASSPYTGQFSYEQYF. CDR3 DNA sequence: TGCGCCAGCAGTCCATATACCGGACAGTTTTCCTACGAGCAGTACTTC.

V is TRBV6-6 and J is TRBJ1-3; 7 bases fit TRBD1. The CDR3 totals 15 residues. CDR1 is MNHNY and CDR2 is SVGAGI in the germline V gene (reference sequence). V shed 2 bases and J 3 bases; nucleotides not matched to a gene: 4. CDR3 nucleotide sequence: TGTGCCAGCAGTTACCACGGGGACAGTGGAAACACCATATATTTT. This translates into CASSYHGDSGNTIYF.

The J gene is TRBJ1-1, the V gene TRBV21-1; the table calls TRBD1, which could not be checked here. TRBV21-1 is a listed pseudogene. The CDR3 has 16 amino acids. The CDR3: CASSIEKQGVKTEAFF. In DNA, the CDR3 is TGTGCCAGCAGCATAGAGAAACAGGGGGTTAAAACTGAAGCTTTCTTT.

J is TRBJ1-1 and V is TRBV6-5, with D perhaps matching TRBD1 (5 bases). Germline V lookup: CDR1 MNHEY, CDR2 SVGAGI. This CDR3 spans 13 amino acids. With 10 bases removed from V and 4 bases from J, the gap between germline ends came to 16 bases. The CDR3 sequence is CATRRMGLTEAFF. As DNA, the CDR3 is TGTGCCACCAGGAGGATGGGGCTCACTGAAGCTTTCTTT.